The rows below give T cell receptor beta chains drawn from one sample of a study of cytomegalovirus exposure and HLA in healthy donors. The protocol was immunoSEQ multiplex PCR, while the TCRdb copy is restricted to in-frame clones and leaves out a portion. The sample lists tens of thousands of clones; roughly 88% were seen once. Sequenced: PBMCs. These receptors were taken from a woman in her twenties or thirties in good health and CMV-seronegative. Both conserved end residues are part of each CDR3. A D gene is named only where the DNA matches it firmly. Some rows have no size entry. The others give once, few or many, or a class for an expanded clone.

v_gene: TRBV2
j_gene: TRBJ1-1
abundance: .
d_gene: TRBD1
CDR3aa: CASSRTGPDTEAFF
CDR3nt: TGTGCCAGCAGCCGGACAGGGCCTGACACTGAAGCTTTCTTT

v_gene: TRBV5-1
j_gene: TRBJ1-4
abundance: .
d_gene: .
CDR3aa: CASSLKGSGLNEKLFF
CDR3nt: TGCGCCAGCAGCTTGAAAGGATCAGGGCTAAACGAAAAACTGTTTTTT

v_gene: TRBV6-6
j_gene: TRBJ2-3
abundance: .
d_gene: TRBD2
CDR3aa: CATGTSGRAGDTQYF
CDR3nt: TGTGCCACCGGGACTAGCGGGAGGGCCGGGGATACGCAGTATTTT

v_gene: TRBV6-1
j_gene: TRBJ1-1
abundance: .
d_gene: TRBD1
CDR3aa: CASSEIRGQAFF
CDR3nt: TGTGCCAGCAGTGAAATAAGGGGGCAAGCTTTCTTT

v_gene: TRBV5-4
j_gene: TRBJ2-7
abundance: .
d_gene: .
CDR3aa: CASSLDGLGEQYF
CDR3nt: TGTGCCAGCAGCTTGGACGGCCTAGGCGAGCAGTACTTC

v_gene: TRBV19
j_gene: TRBJ1-4
abundance: few
d_gene: .
CDR3aa: CASSLTSTNEKLFF
CDR3nt: TGTGCCAGTAGTTTGACTTCAACTAATGAAAAACTGTTTTTT

v_gene: TRBV7-8
j_gene: TRBJ1-1
abundance: .
d_gene: .
CDR3aa: CASSTKTATEAFF
CDR3nt: TGTGCCAGCAGCACAAAGACAGCCACTGAAGCTTTCTTT

v_gene: TRBV10-3
j_gene: TRBJ2-5
abundance: .
d_gene: .
CDR3aa: CAMRGRLEETQYF
CDR3nt: TGTGCCATGAGAGGCCGGTTGGAAGAGACCCAGTACTTC

v_gene: TRBV6-5
j_gene: TRBJ1-3
abundance: .
d_gene: .
CDR3aa: CASSYSFGNTIYF
CDR3nt: TGTGCCAGCAGTTACTCCTTTGGAAACACCATATATTTT

v_gene: TRBV11-2
j_gene: TRBJ2-7
abundance: .
d_gene: .
CDR3aa: CASSLGEYEQYF
CDR3nt: TGTGCCAGCAGTTTAGGGGAGTACGAGCAGTACTTC

v_gene: TRBV18
j_gene: TRBJ2-1
abundance: .
d_gene: TRBD1
CDR3aa: CASSSRTGQGINEQFF
CDR3nt: TGTGCCAGCTCATCAAGAACCGGACAGGGTATCAATGAGCAGTTCTTC

v_gene: TRBV14
j_gene: TRBJ1-5
abundance: .
d_gene: .
CDR3aa: CASSGLLIQSNQPQHF
CDR3nt: TGTGCCAGCAGCGGACTCCTAATCCAGAGCAATCAGCCCCAGCATTTT

v_gene: TRBV9
j_gene: TRBJ2-7
abundance: medium-sized
d_gene: TRBD2
CDR3aa: CASSALAGTLYEQYF
CDR3nt: TGTGCCAGCAGCGCCTTAGCGGGAACCCTCTACGAGCAGTACTTC

v_gene: TRBV7-2
j_gene: TRBJ2-1
abundance: .
d_gene: TRBD2
CDR3aa: CASSLLAGGPGEQFF
CDR3nt: TGTGCCAGCAGCCTGCTAGCGGGAGGGCCCGGTGAGCAGTTCTTC

v_gene: TRBV11-3
j_gene: TRBJ2-1
abundance: few
d_gene: TRBD2
CDR3aa: CASSLIRASGRADRDEQFF
CDR3nt: TGTGCCAGCAGCCTCATTCGAGCTAGCGGGAGGGCCGATAGGGATGAGCAGTTCTTC

v_gene: TRBV5-4
j_gene: TRBJ2-5
abundance: .
d_gene: .
CDR3aa: CASSLAVEETQYF
CDR3nt: TGTGCCAGCAGCTTGGCCGTGGAGGAGACCCAGTACTTC

v_gene: TRBV13
j_gene: TRBJ2-3
abundance: .
d_gene: .
CDR3aa: CASSPGSGDTQYF
CDR3nt: TGTGCCAGCAGCCCCGGGAGTGGGGATACGCAGTATTTT

v_gene: TRBV28
j_gene: TRBJ2-5
abundance: .
d_gene: .
CDR3aa: CASFMGRQGGETQYF
CDR3nt: TGTGCCAGTTTCATGGGGCGTCAGGGTGGGGAGACCCAGTACTTC

v_gene: TRBV18
j_gene: TRBJ1-2
abundance: .
d_gene: .
CDR3aa: CASSGANYGYTF
CDR3nt: TGTGCCAGTTCCGGAGCTAACTATGGCTACACCTTC

v_gene: TRBV6-6
j_gene: TRBJ2-1
abundance: .
d_gene: TRBD2
CDR3aa: CASSYFAGGYNEQFF
CDR3nt: TGTGCCAGCAGTTATTTCGCGGGGGGCTACAATGAGCAGTTCTTC

v_gene: TRBV11-3
j_gene: TRBJ1-5
abundance: .
d_gene: TRBD1
CDR3aa: CASILYRGHQPQHF
CDR3nt: TGCGCCAGCATCCTTTACAGGGGCCATCAGCCCCAGCATTTT

v_gene: TRBV27
j_gene: TRBJ2-7
abundance: .
d_gene: .
CDR3aa: CASMSAVSYEQYF
CDR3nt: TGTGCCAGCATGTCAGCGGTCTCCTACGAGCAGTACTTC

v_gene: TRBV7-2
j_gene: TRBJ2-3
abundance: .
d_gene: .
CDR3aa: CASSLGLSGSDTQYF
CDR3nt: TGTGCCAGCAGCTTAGGCTTGTCAGGATCAGATACGCAGTATTTT

v_gene: TRBV28
j_gene: TRBJ2-3
abundance: .
d_gene: TRBD2
CDR3aa: CASTSDLAGYADTQYF
CDR3nt: TGTGCCAGCACCAGCGACCTAGCGGGGTACGCAGATACGCAGTATTTT

v_gene: TRBV29-1
j_gene: TRBJ2-7
abundance: .
d_gene: .
CDR3aa: CSVGGSNYEQYF
CDR3nt: TGCAGCGTTGGGGGCTCAAACTACGAGCAGTACTTC

v_gene: TRBV4-2
j_gene: TRBJ2-3
abundance: .
d_gene: TRBD2
CDR3aa: CASVPGAGEADTQYF
CDR3nt: TGTGCCAGCGTCCCAGGAGCGGGAGAGGCAGATACGCAGTATTTT

v_gene: TRBV7-8
j_gene: TRBJ2-1
abundance: .
d_gene: TRBD2
CDR3aa: CASSLGGRGSYNEQFF
CDR3nt: TGTGCCAGCAGCTTAGGAGGGAGGGGTTCCTACAATGAGCAGTTCTTC

v_gene: TRBV14
j_gene: TRBJ2-7
abundance: once
d_gene: .
CDR3aa: CASSQGLPIQKQYF
CDR3nt: TGTGCCAGCAGCCAAGGACTACCAATACAGAAACAGTACTTC

v_gene: TRBV30
j_gene: TRBJ2-3
abundance: .
d_gene: TRBD2
CDR3aa: CAWSPLGTSDTDTQYF
CDR3nt: TGTGCCTGGAGTCCCCTCGGGACTAGCGACACAGATACGCAGTATTTT

v_gene: TRBV28
j_gene: TRBJ1-2
abundance: .
d_gene: .
CDR3aa: CASSDRGGRTADYGYTF
CDR3nt: TGTGCCAGCAGTGATAGGGGGGGGCGGACAGCGGACTATGGCTACACCTTC

v_gene: TRBV6-5
j_gene: TRBJ2-7
abundance: .
d_gene: .
CDR3aa: CASSRASPSYEQYF
CDR3nt: TGTGCCAGCAGTCGTGCTAGTCCATCCTACGAGCAGTACTTC

v_gene: TRBV7-7
j_gene: TRBJ2-1
abundance: once
d_gene: .
CDR3aa: CASSPPPERVSYNEQFF
CDR3nt: TGTGCTAGCAGCCCTCCCCCCGAGCGGGTTTCCTACAATGAGCAGTTCTTC

v_gene: TRBV5-5
j_gene: TRBJ1-1
abundance: .
d_gene: .
CDR3aa: CASRVTGQGTEAFF
CDR3nt: TGTGCCAGCAGGGTAACAGGGCAGGGCACTGAAGCTTTCTTT

v_gene: TRBV6-1
j_gene: TRBJ1-2
abundance: .
d_gene: TRBD1
CDR3aa: CASRTGGSGAFGYTF
CDR3nt: TGTGCCAGCAGGACAGGGGGCTCGGGGGCATTTGGCTACACCTTC

v_gene: TRBV6-5
j_gene: TRBJ1-1
abundance: .
d_gene: TRBD1
CDR3aa: CASSYTGVTEAFF
CDR3nt: TGTGCCAGCAGCTACACAGGGGTCACTGAAGCTTTCTTT

v_gene: TRBV30
j_gene: TRBJ2-2
abundance: .
d_gene: TRBD2
CDR3aa: CAWSRGLAGGKRTGELFF
CDR3nt: TGTGCCTGGAGTAGGGGACTAGCGGGAGGGAAGAGAACCGGGGAGCTGTTTTTT

v_gene: TRBV28
j_gene: TRBJ1-3
abundance: once
d_gene: .
CDR3aa: CASSLDRPGNTIYF
CDR3nt: TGTGCCAGCAGTTTAGACAGGCCTGGAAACACCATATATTTT

v_gene: TRBV28
j_gene: TRBJ2-7
abundance: .
d_gene: TRBD1
CDR3aa: CASTPDRAYEQYF
CDR3nt: TGTGCCAGCACCCCGGACAGGGCCTACGAGCAGTACTTC

v_gene: TRBV6-5
j_gene: TRBJ2-7
abundance: .
d_gene: .
CDR3aa: CASSYAPEPPYEQYF
CDR3nt: TGTGCCAGCAGTTACGCCCCAGAACCTCCCTACGAGCAGTACTTC

v_gene: TRBV10-3
j_gene: TRBJ2-7
abundance: .
d_gene: TRBD2
CDR3aa: CAISPSGTSLYEQYF
CDR3nt: TGTGCCATCAGTCCGTCCGGGACTAGTCTTTACGAGCAGTACTTC

v_gene: TRBV29-1
j_gene: TRBJ1-1
abundance: .
d_gene: .
CDR3aa: CSVEKGLDTEAFF
CDR3nt: TGCAGCGTTGAGAAGGGGTTGGACACTGAAGCTTTCTTT

v_gene: TRBV25-1
j_gene: TRBJ1-1
abundance: .
d_gene: .
CDR3aa: CASKVGVGNTEAFF
CDR3nt: TGTGCCAGCAAGGTAGGAGTGGGGAACACTGAAGCTTTCTTT

v_gene: TRBV6-1
j_gene: TRBJ2-2
abundance: .
d_gene: TRBD1
CDR3aa: CASSRDRGHGELFF
CDR3nt: TGTGCCAGCAGTCGGGACAGGGGGCACGGGGAGCTGTTTTTT

v_gene: TRBV7-2
j_gene: TRBJ1-3
abundance: .
d_gene: TRBD1
CDR3aa: CASSRTGTAGNTIYF
CDR3nt: TGTGCCAGCAGCCGCACCGGGACAGCCGGAAACACCATATATTTT

v_gene: TRBV7-2
j_gene: TRBJ2-7
abundance: .
d_gene: TRBD2
CDR3aa: CATEPGTSGSYEQYF
CDR3nt: TGTGCCACCGAACCTGGGACTAGCGGCTCCTACGAGCAGTACTTC

v_gene: TRBV7-6
j_gene: TRBJ2-3
abundance: .
d_gene: .
CDR3aa: CASSSGTGGTDTQYF
CDR3nt: TGTGCCAGCAGCTCCGGGACTGGGGGGACAGATACGCAGTATTTT

v_gene: TRBV5-1
j_gene: TRBJ1-1
abundance: .
d_gene: TRBD1
CDR3aa: CASSWGTGMNTEAFF
CDR3nt: TGCGCCAGCAGCTGGGGGACAGGAATGAACACTGAAGCTTTCTTT

v_gene: TRBV20-1
j_gene: TRBJ2-5
abundance: .
d_gene: .
CDR3aa: CSARPHETQYF
CDR3nt: TGCAGTGCTAGACCCCATGAGACCCAGTACTTC

v_gene: TRBV9
j_gene: TRBJ1-2
abundance: .
d_gene: .
CDR3aa: CASSGGGGYTF
CDR3nt: TGTGCCAGCAGCGGTGGAGGTGGCTACACCTTC

v_gene: TRBV28
j_gene: TRBJ2-7
abundance: .
d_gene: .
CDR3aa: CASSFQGDTYEQYF
CDR3nt: TGTGCCAGCAGTTTTCAAGGGGACACCTACGAGCAGTACTTC

v_gene: TRBV27
j_gene: TRBJ2-7
abundance: .
d_gene: .
CDR3aa: CAVSRTAAYEQYF
CDR3nt: TGTGCCGTTTCCCGGACAGCTGCCTACGAGCAGTACTTC

v_gene: TRBV15
j_gene: TRBJ1-2
abundance: once
d_gene: TRBD1
CDR3aa: CATRPQGARGYTF
CDR3nt: TGTGCCACCAGACCGCAGGGGGCTCGTGGCTACACCTTC